The 23 T cell receptor beta chains below all came from one sample that was sequenced in a study of T cell repertoires in cytomegalovirus infection. Antigens for these TCRs are unknown. TCRdb re-called the reads with MiXCR, one entry per CDR3 protein. This table holds 400,000 to 600,000 distinct CDR3 sequences, about 42% found once. The sequences come from cultured PBMCs, collected from culture after CMV antigen stimulation. These TCRs come from a human donor in good health (CMV status not recorded). Some clones in this sample may be carry-over from other donors' samples.

The V and J genes are TRBV12-3 or TRBV12-4 and TRBJ2-1; no definite D call. The V end lost 8 bases, the J end lost 3 bases, and 20 bases lay between the germline ends. The length of the CDR3 is 16 residues. The CDR3 DNA follows: TGTGCCAGCCAGGCCCCCAGGCGCGGAGACTACAATGAGCAGTTCTTC. Translation: CASQAPRRGDYNEQFF.

This clonotype was seen repeatedly, ten times or more. The CDR3 DNA reads TGTGCCAGCAGGACAGGGAGGGCCTGGAACACTGAAGCTTTCTTT. Residues: CASRTGRAWNTEAFF. The chain is built from TRBV6-2 or TRBV6-3 and TRBJ1-1; 7 bases align to TRBD1. CDR1 is MNHEY, CDR2 SVGEGT, per germline. Trimming removed 6 bases from V and 1 base from J; junction bases left unmatched: 8. This CDR3 contains 15 residues.

V is TRBV28 and J is TRBJ1-4; TRBD1 agrees at 8 bases. This CDR3 spans 13 amino acids. With V trimmed by 8 bases and J by 4 bases, 3 bases remained unmatched. From germline, CDR1 is MDHEN and CDR2 SYDVKM. The CDR3 region is CASVDRDNEKLFF. The CDR3 DNA reads TGTGCCAGCGTGGACAGGGATAATGAAAAACTGTTTTTT.

This clonotype was seen only a few times. The chain has TRBV7-2 and TRBJ2-1, with 12 positions matching TRBD1. CDR1 and CDR2 (germline): SGHTA, FQGNSA. This CDR3 contains 15 residues. Unmatched junction bases numbered 7, after V lost 4 bases and J lost 9 bases. The CDR3 is CASSSRDRGRVEQFF. DNA for the CDR3: TGTGCCAGCAGCTCCCGGGACAGGGGGCGCGTTGAGCAGTTCTTC. The variable domain in full, with the rest retrieved from reference TRBV7-2 and TRBJ2-1, is GAGVSQSPSNKVTEKGKDVELRCDPISGHTALYWYRQSLGQGLEFLIYFQGNSAPDKSGLPSDRFSAERTGGSVSTLTIQRTQQEDSAVYLCASSSRDRGRVEQFFGPGTRLTVL.

This clonotype was counted between two and nine times. This rearrangement joins TRBV11-1 to TRBJ1-2; 8 bases line up with TRBD1. This CDR3 is built from 15 residues. Germline V gives CDR1 SGHAT, CDR2 FQDESV (reference sequence). J lost 4 bases, V lost 5 bases, and 9 bases had no gene match. CDR3 amino acids: CASSPGQGDGYGYTF. CDR3 DNA: TGTGCCAGCAGCCCCGGACAGGGCGACGGCTATGGCTACACCTTC. The full variable domain, rest sourced from reference TRBV11-1 and TRBJ1-2, is EAEVAQSPRYKITEKSQAVAFWCDPISGHATLYWYRQILGQGPELLVQFQDESVVDDSQLPKDRFSAERLKGVDSTLKIQPAELGDSAMYLCASSPGQGDGYGYTFGSGTRLTVV.

The sample holds one count of this clonotype. The rearrangement links TRBV12-3 or TRBV12-4 to TRBJ2-5; possibly TRBD2 for D (6 bases). V gave up 3 bases and J gave up 4 bases, with 9 bases separating them. The CDR3 runs to 13 residues. CDR3: CASSFRDSETQYF. CDR3 sequence (DNA): TGTGCCAGCAGTTTCAGGGACTCAGAGACCCAGTACTTC.

The chain employs TRBV6-1 and TRBJ2-5; D possibly matches TRBD1 or TRBD2 (5 bases each). V lost 8 bases to trimming and J lost 4 bases, with 17 bases between them. CDR1 and CDR2 from the germline V gene are MNHNS and SASEGT. The CDR3 totals 14 residues. In nucleotides, the CDR3 is TGTGCCAGCTTCCTTGAGGGGAGAGGAGAGACCCAGTACTTC. This sequence encodes CASFLEGRGETQYF.

The chain couples TRBV7-2 to TRBJ2-5; 7 bases agree with TRBD2. CDR3 length equals 14 residues. From germline, CDR1 is SGHTA and CDR2 FQGNSA. Trimming cost V 5 bases and J 4 bases; bases outside gene matches: 7. For the CDR3, the DNA is TGTGCCAGCAGCCAAGCGGGGTGGGGAGAGACCCAGTACTTC. Residues: CASSQAGWGETQYF.

The J gene is TRBJ2-2, the V gene TRBV7-6; no clear D gene. CDR1 is SGHVS and CDR2 is FNYEAQ in the germline V gene. This CDR3 has 10 amino acids. V lost 8 bases and J 6 bases, leaving 4 bases between the germline ends. In nucleotides, the CDR3 is TGTGCCAGCCATCCCGGGGAGCTGTTTTTT. As protein: CASHPGELFF.

The rearrangement uses TRBV7-4 and TRBJ2-4; D gene uncertain. This CDR3 is built from 17 residues. Germline CDR1 is SGHVT and CDR2 is SQSDAQ. Deletions cut 5 bases from V and 0 bases from J, with 17 bases between. CDR3 sequence (DNA): TGTGCCAGCAGCCCTACGTCCGGTGCGGTAGCCAAAAACATTCAGTACTTC. This codes for CASSPTSGAVAKNIQYF.

The genes are TRBV19 and TRBJ2-7, with TRBD1 matching 7 bases. The V and J ends lost 5 bases and 5 bases, in that order; junction bases with no gene match: 9. CDR1 is LNHDA, CDR2 SQIVND, per germline (reference sequence). The CDR3 consists of 14 residues. The CDR3 DNA is TGTGCCAGTAGTGACAGGGCGGTTCTGGACGAGCAGTACTTC. It is translated as CASSDRAVLDEQYF.

The chain is built from TRBV19 and TRBJ1-6; a possible D gene is TRBD1 (6 bases). The germline V gene has CDR1 LNHDA and CDR2 SQIVND (reference sequence). Trimming pared 5 bases from V and 5 bases from J, leaving 16 bases between. CDR3 length: 16 amino acids. CDR3 sequence reads: CASSQRARDNNSPLHF. The CDR3 DNA follows: TGTGCCAGTAGTCAAAGGGCGCGGGACAATAATTCACCCCTCCACTTT.

J is TRBJ2-7 and V is TRBV7-9, with D possibly matching TRBD1 (6 bases). The V and J ends lost 7 bases and 0 bases respectively, with 16 bases between them. Germline V CDR1 and CDR2: SEHNR, FQNEAQ (reference sequence). The length of the CDR3 is 15 residues. This CDR3 reads CASNPRGGLSYEQYF. The DNA of the CDR3 is TGTGCCAGCAACCCAAGAGGGGGTCTCTCCTACGAGCAGTACTTC.

The chain is built from TRBV27 and TRBJ1-5; 9 bases fit TRBD1. The CDR3 consists of 14 residues. The J segment lost 6 bases and the V segment lost 3 bases, leaving 3 bases of the junction unmatched. Germline assignment: CDR1 MNHEY and CDR2 SMNVEV (reference sequence). CDR3 amino acids: CASSFTGGVQPQHF. The CDR3 DNA is TGTGCCAGCAGTTTTACAGGGGGCGTTCAGCCCCAGCATTTT.

This clonotype was seen a handful of times. The chain combines TRBV7-2 with TRBJ2-4, with D perhaps TRBD2 (5 bases). Germline loops: CDR1 SGHTA, CDR2 FQGNSA. CDR3 size: 13 residues. The V end lost 8 bases, the J end lost 0 bases, and 8 bases lay between the germline ends. The CDR3 spells CASERIAKNIQYF. The CDR3 region has the DNA TGTGCCAGCGAGCGGATAGCCAAAAACATTCAGTACTTC.

The chain recombines TRBV7-6 with TRBJ1-1; tentative D call: TRBD1 (6 bases). CDR1 is SGHVS and CDR2 is FNYEAQ in the germline V gene. Trimming took off 2 bases at V and 5 bases at J, with 21 bases between the two ends. The CDR3 has 17 amino acids. This CDR3 is CASSLRGESGTRTEAFF. The CDR3 DNA reads TGTGCCAGCAGCTTAAGAGGAGAGAGCGGGACAAGAACTGAAGCTTTCTTT.

This clonotype was counted ten times or more. The rearrangement uses TRBV7-8 and TRBJ2-3, with unresolved D. The CDR3 is made up of 15 amino acids. Germline CDR1 reads SGHVS; CDR2 reads FQNEAQ. Trimming stripped 7 bases from V and 0 bases from J, with 14 bases between. CDR3 in amino acids: CASTPGSLSTDTQYF. In DNA form, the CDR3 reads TGTGCCAGCACCCCCGGGTCCCTCAGCACAGATACGCAGTATTTT.

This clonotype was detected a few times. The chain joins TRBV12-3 or TRBV12-4 to TRBJ2-7; no definite D call. Trimming took 2 bases from V and 2 from J, leaving 7 bases between them. The CDR3 has 13 amino acids. The CDR3 loop is CASSLRLPYEQYF. CDR3 nucleotides: TGTGCCAGCAGTTTACGGCTGCCCTACGAGCAGTACTTC.

This clonotype was picked up many times. The gene calls are TRBV7-2 and TRBJ2-1; D is ambiguous. Per germline, CDR1 SGHTA and CDR2 FQGNSA. V was pared by 5 bases and J by 6 bases, with 20 bases between. CDR3 size: 16 residues. This CDR3 is CASSLSSGYPSNEQFF. The CDR3 DNA sequence: TGTGCCAGCAGCCTATCCAGTGGCTACCCGAGCAATGAGCAGTTCTTC. The full variable domain, completed using reference TRBV7-2 and TRBJ2-1, is GAGVSQSPSNKVTEKGKDVELRCDPISGHTALYWYRQSLGQGLEFLIYFQGNSAPDKSGLPSDRFSAERTGGSVSTLTIQRTQQEDSAVYLCASSLSSGYPSNEQFFGPGTRLTVL.

The sample holds a few counts of this clonotype. The chain carries TRBV6-2 or TRBV6-3 and TRBJ1-1; possibly TRBD1 for D (5 bases). The CDR3 is 12 residues long. V was shortened by 8 bases and J by 1 base, with 8 bases between the two germline ends. The germline CDR1 and CDR2 sequences are MNHEY and SVGEGT. The CDR3 region has the DNA TGTGCCAGCGGGACGGGGAACACTGAAGCTTTCTTT. Amino acid sequence: CASGTGNTEAFF.

This clonotype was observed at least ten times. This sequence joins TRBV7-2 and TRBJ1-5; perhaps TRBD1 as D (5 bases). Germline V CDR1 and CDR2: SGHTA, FQGNSA. The CDR3 has 17 amino acids. V dropped 5 bases and J dropped 0 bases, with 17 bases sitting between them. This CDR3 is CASSQLGTAYSNQPQHF. CDR3 DNA: TGTGCCAGCAGCCAACTCGGGACGGCATATAGCAATCAGCCCCAGCATTTT.

This clonotype is a singleton in its sample. V gene TRBV7-2 combines with J gene TRBJ2-2; D is perhaps TRBD2 (6 bases). The CDR3 extends over 15 amino acids. Germline V lookup: CDR1 SGHTA, CDR2 FQGNSA. V lost 1 base to trimming and J lost 3 bases, with 9 bases between them. CDR3 DNA sequence: TGTGCCAGCAGCTTAGTTAGCGGAGACACCGGGGAGCTGTTTTTT. Protein: CASSLVSGDTGELFF.

The DNA for the CDR3 is TGTGCCAGCAGTCGTCGCGGGAGGACCGGGGAGCTGTTTTTT. Encoded protein: CASSRRGRTGELFF. V usage is TRBV7-2 and J usage is TRBJ2-2; 8 nucleotides agree with TRBD2. J lost 5 bases, V lost 6 bases, and 5 bases had no gene match. The CDR3 has 14 residues. The V gene's germline CDR1 is SGHTA and CDR2 FQGNSA. The full variable domain, rest sourced from reference TRBV7-2 and TRBJ2-2, is GAGVSQSPSNKVTEKGKDVELRCDPISGHTALYWYRQSLGQGLEFLIYFQGNSAPDKSGLPSDRFSAERTGGSVSTLTIQRTQQEDSAVYLCASSRRGRTGELFFGEGSRLTVL.